The present T cell receptor beta chain was sequenced within a study of regulatory T cells in long-lasting Graves disease. HTBI primers from iRepertoire and Arm-PCR of CDR3 regions yielded the TCR beta libraries. TCRdb re-derived calls from the multiplex PCR reads in MiXCR, one entry per CDR3 protein. The table has around 460,000 distinct CDR3 sequences, less than 25% seen once. In this sample, this clonotype turned up a few times. Its specificity is unknown. The CDR3 length is 14 residues. After removal of 4 bases from V and 6 bases from J, the junction contained 8 bases not matched to a gene. Per the germline V gene, CDR1 is LGHDT and CDR2 is YNNKEL (reference sequence). General study points: The sample size was small, and this may have reduced accuracy. Analysis covered peripheral blood alone, not thyroid tissue.

Described time point: persistent/refractory GD, antithyroid drugs over 5 years with positive TRAb. PBMC RNA served as the TCR library source. The sequence was obtained from a female donor with Graves disease. The chain has TRBV3-1 and TRBJ2-7, with 8 bases matching TRBD2. This sample comprised peripheral blood mononuclear cells (PBMCs), obtained when the disease was refractory, from a patient treated with antithyroid drugs. The CDR3: CASSPRAGGAEQYF. DNA for the CDR3: TGTGCCAGCAGCCCTAGGGCGGGGGGAGCCGAGCAGTACTTC.